A single TCR beta chain is shown here with its context. The target antigen is unknown. The data derive from a study of T cell repertoires in cytomegalovirus infection. In the study overall: Matching HLA type, along with CMV infection, was indicated by public TCR beta signatures.

Whole-study results and caveats: CMV-specific HLA-C-restricted TCR beta clonotypes dominated the ex vivo response.

TCRdb itself ran the reads through MiXCR, one entry per CDR3 protein. The table records about 770,000 distinct CDR3 sequences, under 35% of them present only once. The CDR3 length is 14 residues. From germline, CDR1 is SGHNT and CDR2 YENEEA. V shed 5 bases and J shed 8 bases, with 18 bases lying between them. The TCR originated in a human donor in good health (CMV status not recorded). Some clones in this sample may be carry-over from other donors' samples. The sequenced sample was cultured CD8+ T cells from PBMCs, obtained from culture after CMV antigen stimulation. This chain joins TRBV11-3 and TRBJ1-2; tentatively, D is TRBD1 (6 bases). The CDR3 region has the DNA TGTGCCAGCAGCCAGGGACCGGGACATCTGGGCTACACCTTC. Translation gives CASSQGPGHLGYTF.